This T cell receptor beta chain was sequenced during a study of tumor and adjacent non-tumor tissue in lung cancer. Study overall: The patients, around 11 men and about 5 women, were about 31 to 76 with stage I to III disease. Study observations and caveats: Significantly higher TCR diversity was found in tumor than normal lung. Tumor repertoires had a smaller top 100 clone share than normal lung.

The template was RNA from unsorted bulk tissue. More than 3 cm separated this lung sample from the edge of the tumor. Per the germline V gene, CDR1 is MNHEY and CDR2 is SVGEGT. V gave up 6 bases and J gave up 0 bases; unmatched junction bases: 10. This CDR3 spans 16 amino acids. The library came from three nested PCR rounds adapted from ARM-PCR protocols. TCRdb reprocessed the multiplex PCR reads via MiXCR and lists one record per CDR3 protein. The sample contains 90,000 to 110,000 distinct CDR3 sequences, 60% to 80% of which appear only once. This clonotype was picked up many times. What it recognizes is unknown.

Material: distant non-tumor lung tissue. This TCR was recovered from a man in his 60s with non-small cell lung cancer. The chain recombines TRBV6-2 or TRBV6-3 with TRBJ2-7, with 8 bases matching TRBD1. This chain's CDR3 is CASSRTGQGFSYEQYF. The CDR3, as DNA: TGTGCCAGCAGCAGAACAGGACAGGGATTCTCCTACGAGCAGTACTTC.